This T cell receptor beta chain was recorded in a study of tumor and adjacent non-tumor tissue in lung cancer. In the study overall: Patients were aged roughly 30 to 76, roughly 9 men and 5 women, stage I to III.

On this clonotype itself: The antigen remains undetermined. This may be a read error: a much more frequent sequence differs by one nucleotide.

RNA was extracted from bulk tissue without any cell sorting. Study results and caveats: Compared with tumor, normal lung showed significantly lower TCR diversity. Patients with more diverse tumor TCRs had worse survival. In normal lung, the top 100 clones were significantly more dominant than in tumor.

Three rounds of nested PCR, following a modified ARM-PCR protocol, produced the TCRbeta library. TCRdb reprocessed the multiplex PCR reads with MiXCR, giving one entry per CDR3 protein. Here the sample spans 68,000 or so distinct CDR3 sequences, approximately 63% being singletons. This CDR3 is 15 amino acids long. The germline CDR1 and CDR2 sequences are MGHRA and YSYEKL. The sequence was collected from a man aged 50 to 60 with non-small cell lung cancer. Sequencing used lung tumor tissue. The genes are TRBV4-1 and TRBJ1-1; D remains unclear. In DNA form, the CDR3 reads TGCGCCAGCAGCCAATACCTCCGGGAGAACACTGAAGGTTTCTTT. Its protein product is CASSQYLRENTEGFF.